Listed below are T cell receptor beta chains from one sample, sequenced in a study of OX40 agonist ivuxolimab in advanced cancers. Here immunoSEQ multiplex PCR was the method, and the copy in TCRdb shows in-frame clones only, minus some. The repertoire holds almost 50,000 clones, 81% seen once, with approximately 6.1% in the top ten. Here the sequenced sample was CD4+ or CD8+ T cells sorted from blood, taken in a trial of the OX40 agonist ivuxolimab. The receptors here all came from an adult with an advanced solid tumor such as melanoma, head and neck, liver or kidney cancer. Each CDR3 is given with its conserved first and last residue. The order of the fields is clone size, V gene, CDR3 protein. Some rows mark clone size as missing; the rest say once, few, many or name a class of expanded clone.

size: NA; V: TRBV7-9; CDR3: CASSLVVNEKLFF
size: once; V: TRBV28; CDR3: CASSLQQYQETQYF
size: NA; V: TRBV5-1; CDR3: CASRPDRVLRDTQYF
size: NA; V: TRBV7-9; CDR3: CASSPRTSRSYNEQFF
size: NA; V: TRBV5-6; CDR3: CASSPPSQDGELFF
size: NA; V: TRBV6-5; CDR3: CASSYSSGYNEQFF
size: NA; V: TRBV29-1; CDR3: CSVERDRVSEQYF
size: NA; V: TRBV27; CDR3: CASAPIAGLNEQYF
size: NA; V: TRBV10-2; CDR3: CASSPSGTGDYYGYTF
size: NA; V: TRBV7-9; CDR3: CASSLAQSGGTEAFF
size: NA; V: TRBV9; CDR3: CASSGRDRTDTQYF
size: NA; V: TRBV11-3; CDR3: CASSSRLYNEQFF
size: NA; V: TRBV6-1; CDR3: CASTQGETQYF
size: NA; V: TRBV4-1; CDR3: CASSHFARSGTEAFF
size: NA; V: TRBV7-9; CDR3: CASSLGQGSNYGYTF
size: once; V: TRBV28; CDR3: CASSPYSTGSFPGELFF
size: NA; V: TRBV28; CDR3: CASSPLMDTGELFF
size: NA; V: TRBV6-5; CDR3: CASRSGRETQYF
size: NA; V: TRBV9; CDR3: CASSPYSTGELFF
size: NA; V: TRBV25-1; CDR3: CASSDHFGRTDTQYF
size: NA; V: TRBV7-9; CDR3: CASSPGLAGKYSYEQYF
size: NA; V: TRBV6-4; CDR3: CASSDGLDYGYTF
size: NA; V: TRBV9; CDR3: CASSVEGQLNTEAFF
size: NA; V: TRBV5-1; CDR3: CASSFGYGDTEAFF
size: NA; V: TRBV28; CDR3: CASSSADRDRETDTQYF
size: NA; V: TRBV11-2; CDR3: CASSIEFLAGETQYF
size: NA; V: TRBV27; CDR3: CASSLRNINRGPTDSPLHF
size: NA; V: TRBV28; CDR3: CASSLTAGTENTEAFF
size: NA; V: TRBV29-1; CDR3: CSVVRPMNTEAFF
size: NA; V: TRBV5-4; CDR3: CASSLQGGATEAFF
size: NA; V: TRBV9; CDR3: CASSEGRVEEKLFF
size: NA; V: TRBV6-4; CDR3: CASSPSGGADEQFF
size: NA; V: TRBV5-5; CDR3: CASSLTRASTEAFF
size: NA; V: TRBV10-3; CDR3: CAISGPPSYNEQFF
size: NA; V: TRBV5-5; CDR3: CASSLESDYEQYF
size: NA; V: TRBV5-6; CDR3: CASSFGGDTEAFF
size: NA; V: TRBV7-9; CDR3: CASSSYQETQYF
size: NA; V: TRBV28; CDR3: CASSLNRYEQYF
size: NA; V: TRBV7-9; CDR3: CASNFFEGIRTEAFF
size: NA; V: TRBV6-1; CDR3: CASTLTVRTDTQYF
size: NA; V: TRBV27; CDR3: CASSLLWTGPRHFTDTQYF
size: NA; V: TRBV30; CDR3: CALGLAGPHEQYF
size: NA; V: TRBV11-2; CDR3: CASSLSIGLAYNEQFF
size: NA; V: TRBV10-2; CDR3: CASSDLGEGENYGYTF
size: NA; V: TRBV28; CDR3: CASSFSLADQETQYF
size: NA; V: TRBV30; CDR3: CAWSGIYGRGPVGELFF
size: NA; V: TRBV19; CDR3: CASSIAPGPSYEQYF
size: once; V: TRBV28; CDR3: CASSDLRGGGAEAFF
size: NA; V: TRBV2; CDR3: CASSDALPSLAGNQPQHF
size: NA; V: TRBV10-3; CDR3: CATTGDVGFTEAFF
size: NA; V: TRBV11-2; CDR3: CASSLGDGPLDGNQPQHF
size: NA; V: TRBV27; CDR3: CASSPLFGMEEQYF
size: NA; V: TRBV5-6; CDR3: CASSLMGPGFNTEAFF
size: once; V: TRBV7-9; CDR3: CASSLDRAQETQYF
size: NA; V: TRBV9; CDR3: CASSGRTDEQYF